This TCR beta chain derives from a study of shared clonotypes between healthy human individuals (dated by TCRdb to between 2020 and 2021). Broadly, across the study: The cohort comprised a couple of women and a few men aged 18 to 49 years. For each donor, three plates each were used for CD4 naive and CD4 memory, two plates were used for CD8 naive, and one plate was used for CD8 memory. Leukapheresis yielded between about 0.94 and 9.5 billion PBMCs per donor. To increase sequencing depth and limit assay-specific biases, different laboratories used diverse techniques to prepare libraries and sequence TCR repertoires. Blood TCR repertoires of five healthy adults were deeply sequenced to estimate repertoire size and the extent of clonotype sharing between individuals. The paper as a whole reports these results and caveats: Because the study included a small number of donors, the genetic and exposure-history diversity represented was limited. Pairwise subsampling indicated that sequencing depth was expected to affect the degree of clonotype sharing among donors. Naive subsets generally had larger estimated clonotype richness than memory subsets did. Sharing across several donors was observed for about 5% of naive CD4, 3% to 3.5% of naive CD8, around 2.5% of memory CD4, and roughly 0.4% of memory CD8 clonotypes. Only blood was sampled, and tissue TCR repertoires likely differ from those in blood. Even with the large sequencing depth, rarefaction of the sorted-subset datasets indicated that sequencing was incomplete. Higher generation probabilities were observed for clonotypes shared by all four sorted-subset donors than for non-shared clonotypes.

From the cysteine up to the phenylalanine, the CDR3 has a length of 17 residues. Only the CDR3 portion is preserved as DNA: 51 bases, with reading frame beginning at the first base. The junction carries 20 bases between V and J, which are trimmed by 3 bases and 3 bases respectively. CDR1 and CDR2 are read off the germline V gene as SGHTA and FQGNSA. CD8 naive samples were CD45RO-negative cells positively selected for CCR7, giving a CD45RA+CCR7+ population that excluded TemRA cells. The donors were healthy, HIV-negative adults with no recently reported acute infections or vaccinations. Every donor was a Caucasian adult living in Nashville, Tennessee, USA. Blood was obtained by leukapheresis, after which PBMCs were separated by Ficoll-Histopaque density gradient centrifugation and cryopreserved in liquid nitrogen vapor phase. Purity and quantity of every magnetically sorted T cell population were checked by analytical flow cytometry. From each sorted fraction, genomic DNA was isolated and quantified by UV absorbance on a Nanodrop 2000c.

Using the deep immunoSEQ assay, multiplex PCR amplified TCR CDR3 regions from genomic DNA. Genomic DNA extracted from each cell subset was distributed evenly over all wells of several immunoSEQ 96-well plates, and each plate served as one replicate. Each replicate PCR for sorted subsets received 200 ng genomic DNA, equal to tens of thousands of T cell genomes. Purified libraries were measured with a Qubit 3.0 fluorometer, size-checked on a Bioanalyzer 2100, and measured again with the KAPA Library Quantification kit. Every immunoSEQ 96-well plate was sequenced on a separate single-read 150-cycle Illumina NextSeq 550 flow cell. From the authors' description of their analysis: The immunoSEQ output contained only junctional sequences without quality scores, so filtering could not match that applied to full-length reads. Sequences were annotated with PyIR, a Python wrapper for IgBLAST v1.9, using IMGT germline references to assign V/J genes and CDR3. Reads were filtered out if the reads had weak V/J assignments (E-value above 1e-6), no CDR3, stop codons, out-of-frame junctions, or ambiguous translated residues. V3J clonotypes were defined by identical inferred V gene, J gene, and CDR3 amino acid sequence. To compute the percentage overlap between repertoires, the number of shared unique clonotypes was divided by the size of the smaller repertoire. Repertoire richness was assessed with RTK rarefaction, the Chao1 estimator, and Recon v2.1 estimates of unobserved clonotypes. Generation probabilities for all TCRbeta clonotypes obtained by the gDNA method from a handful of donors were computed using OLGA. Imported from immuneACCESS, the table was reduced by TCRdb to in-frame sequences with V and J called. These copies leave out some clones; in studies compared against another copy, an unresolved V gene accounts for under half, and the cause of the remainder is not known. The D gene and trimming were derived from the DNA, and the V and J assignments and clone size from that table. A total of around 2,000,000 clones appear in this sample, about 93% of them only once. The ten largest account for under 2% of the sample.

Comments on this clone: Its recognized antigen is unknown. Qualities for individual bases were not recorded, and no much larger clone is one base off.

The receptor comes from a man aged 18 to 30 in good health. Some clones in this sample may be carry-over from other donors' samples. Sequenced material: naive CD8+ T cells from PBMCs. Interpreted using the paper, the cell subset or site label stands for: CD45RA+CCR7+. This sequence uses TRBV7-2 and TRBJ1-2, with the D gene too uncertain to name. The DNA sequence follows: TGTGCCAGCAGCTTGCTCGCGCGCAGCCCGCAACACTATGGCTACACCTTC. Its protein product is CASSLLARSPQHYGYTF.